Following are 23 T cell receptor beta chains from one sample sequenced in a study of T cell responses to AZD1222 COVID-19 vaccine. Data came from immunoSEQ multiplex PCR; TCRdb stores just in-frame clones and leaves some out. The table lists about 130,000 clones, about 93% of them singletons, with roughly 9% in the top ten. Sequenced material: peripheral blood, taken on day 0 of AZD1222 vaccination. Receptors were obtained from an adult in good health.

CDR3 DNA sequence: TGTGCCAGCAGCGTAGTAGGAGGGGCCTCTGGGGCCAACGTCCTGACTTTC. Protein: CASSVVGGASGANVLTF. The chain employs TRBV9 and TRBJ2-6, with D possibly TRBD2 on 6 matching bases. Trimming shortened V by 0 bases and J by 0 bases, and 10 bases separated the two germline ends. The CDR3 loop spans 17 amino acids. Germline lookup yields CDR1 SGDLS and CDR2 YYNGEE.

The chain employs TRBV10-3 and TRBJ1-6; D remains ambiguous. This CDR3 contains 16 residues. Germline V lookup: CDR1 ENHRY, CDR2 SYGVKD. Trimming stripped 0 bases from V and 9 bases from J, with 15 bases between. Here the CDR3 reads CAISESITGSSSPLHF. CDR3 coding DNA: TGTGCCATCAGTGAGTCGATAACGGGGTCCAGTTCACCCCTCCACTTT.

The V call is TRBV5-4, the J call TRBJ2-3; D remains ambiguous. Germline V gene lookup returns CDR1 SGHNT and CDR2 YYREEE (reference sequence). Trimming left V 0 bases short and J 3 bases short, with 11 bases between. The CDR3 consists of 15 residues. The CDR3 is CASSLDPGSTDTQYF. CDR3 in DNA: TGTGCCAGCAGCTTGGACCCGGGTTCGACAGATACGCAGTATTTT.

This sequence joins TRBV4-2 and TRBJ1-5; tentatively, D is TRBD1 (6 bases). Trimming shortened V by 5 bases and J by 4 bases, and 12 bases separated the two germline ends. CDR1 is LGHNA and CDR2 is YNFKEQ in the germline V gene. The CDR3 has 14 residues. The CDR3 spells CASSYRAVNQPQHF. The CDR3 nucleotides are TGTGCCAGCAGCTACAGGGCAGTTAATCAGCCCCAGCATTTT.

The rearrangement uses TRBV10-3 and TRBJ1-2; the match to TRBD1 covers 8 bases. Germline CDR1 reads ENHRY; CDR2 reads SYGVKD. This CDR3 comprises 16 residues. J was trimmed by 3 bases and V by 0 bases; bases with no gene match: 6. The CDR3 reads CAISESNGGQDYGYTF. As DNA, the CDR3 is TGTGCCATCAGTGAGTCGAATGGGGGACAGGACTATGGCTACACCTTC.

The chain joins TRBV7-2 to TRBJ1-2; 7 nucleotides agree with TRBD1. The trim removed 5 bases at V and 0 bases at J, leaving 3 bases unmatched. CDR3 length: 14 amino acids. Per germline, CDR1 SGHTA and CDR2 FQGNSA. CDR3 nucleotide sequence: TGTGCCAGCAGCCAGACAGGGACTAACTATGGCTACACCTTC. Translating gives CASSQTGTNYGYTF.

The chain joins TRBV5-6 to TRBJ1-1; D might be TRBD1 (6 bases). The germline V gene has CDR1 SGHDT and CDR2 YYEEEE. Deletions cut 4 bases from V and 2 bases from J, with 12 bases between. This CDR3 is 14 amino acids long. The chain's CDR3 is CASSPRGANTEAFF. DNA of the CDR3: TGTGCCAGCAGCCCTAGGGGGGCTAACACTGAAGCTTTCTTT.

The chain joins TRBV5-1 to TRBJ2-2, with no clear D. This CDR3 region has 13 residues. Germline CDR1 SGHRS, CDR2 YFSETQ. V lost 1 base and J lost 6, with 7 bases in between. The CDR3 region has the DNA TGCGCCAGCAGCTTGACTGGAGCCGGGGAGCTGTTTTTT. Residues: CASSLTGAGELFF.

V is TRBV2 and J is TRBJ1-5; 10 nucleotides align to TRBD1. CDR3 size: 14 residues. The germline V gene encodes CDR1 SNHLY and CDR2 FYNNEI. V dropped 4 bases and J dropped 7; count of bases not matched to a gene: 4. The CDR3 DNA reads TGTGCCAGCAGTGTGGGACAGGGGTCCCAGCCCCAGCATTTT. It specifies CASSVGQGSQPQHF.

The rearrangement joins TRBV7-9 to TRBJ2-7; no clear D gene. CDR1 and CDR2 (germline): SEHNR, FQNEAQ (reference sequence). The CDR3 has 13 residues. The V end was cut by 5 bases, the J end by 1 base, with 9 bases between. Here the CDR3 DNA reads TGTGCCAGCAGCCCCAAAACTTCCTACGAGCAGTACTTC. Translated, it gives CASSPKTSYEQYF.

The V call is TRBV27, the J call TRBJ1-1, with D perhaps matching TRBD1 (5 bases). Germline V gene lookup returns CDR1 MNHEY and CDR2 SMNVEV (reference sequence). V gave up 6 bases and J gave up 5 bases, with 7 bases separating them. The CDR3 totals 11 residues. CDR3 amino acids: CASSQGTEAFF. The CDR3 DNA reads TGTGCCAGCAGCCAGGGAACTGAAGCTTTCTTT.

This chain uses TRBV6-2 or TRBV6-3 with TRBJ1-1, with 8 bases lining up with TRBD1. The CDR3 extends over 16 amino acids. Germline V lookup: CDR1 MNHEY, CDR2 SVGEGT. V trimming: 1 base; J trimming: 5 bases; junction bases outside the gene matches: 9. CDR3 residues: CASSYLYGRGRTEAFF. In DNA form, the CDR3 reads TGTGCCAGCAGTTACTTATACGGCAGGGGGCGAACTGAAGCTTTCTTT.

The chain uses TRBV11-3 and TRBJ2-1, with D perhaps matching TRBD1 (6 bases). CDR1 and CDR2 (germline): SGHNT, YENEEA. CDR3 size: 13 residues. V gave up 5 bases and J gave up 5 bases, with 10 bases separating them. Written as DNA, the CDR3 is TGTGCCAGCAGCCGGACAGTCGACAATGAGCAGTTCTTC. It translates to CASSRTVDNEQFF. The full variable domain, in which reference TRBV11-3 and TRBJ2-1 provide the parts outside the CDR3, is EAGVVQSPRYKIIEKKQPVAFWCNPISGHNTLYWYLQNLGQGPELLIRYENEEAVDDSQLPKDRFSAERLKGVDSTLKIQPAELGDSAVYLCASSRTVDNEQFFGPGTRLTVL.

V and J are TRBV7-3 and TRBJ2-7, with 8 bases lining up with TRBD2. The V gene end was trimmed by 5 bases and the J gene end by 6 bases; junction bases not matched to a gene: 12. This CDR3 is built from 15 residues. Germline assignment: CDR1 SGHTA and CDR2 FQGTGA. The CDR3 bases are TGTGCCAGCAGCCCCTTCGGGGGGGCAGCGGGCGAGCAGTACTTC. Its translation is CASSPFGGAAGEQYF.

The J gene is TRBJ1-2, the V gene TRBV5-5; D not resolved. V was shortened by 4 bases and J by 4 bases, with 11 bases between the two germline ends. Germline CDR1 and CDR2: SGHKS and YYEKEE (reference sequence). This CDR3 has 13 amino acids. The CDR3 DNA sequence: TGTGCCAGCAGCCCAGAATACTTCTATGGCTACACCTTC. Its protein product is CASSPEYFYGYTF.

The chain uses TRBV15 and TRBJ2-2; tentatively, D is TRBD2 (6 bases). CDR1 is LNHNV and CDR2 is YYDKDF in the germline V gene (reference sequence). Trimming removed 8 bases at V and 0 bases at J, with 16 bases between. CDR3 length: 16 residues. This CDR3 reads CATEASGRTNTGELFF. The CDR3, as DNA: TGTGCCACCGAGGCCTCCGGGAGAACGAACACCGGGGAGCTGTTTTTT.

The chain is built from TRBV12-5 and TRBJ1-6; 10 nucleotides match TRBD1. The trim removed 0 bases at V and 10 bases at J, leaving 6 bases unmatched. This CDR3 has 16 residues. From germline, CDR1 is LGHNT and CDR2 FRNRAP. The CDR3: CASGLVLGTGVSPLHF. CDR3 in DNA: TGTGCTAGTGGTTTGGTACTGGGGACAGGGGTCTCACCCCTCCACTTT.

The chain joins TRBV28 to TRBJ1-2; no reliable D call. With 2 bases removed from V and 5 bases from J, the gap between germline ends came to 12 bases. The germline V gene encodes CDR1 MDHEN and CDR2 SYDVKM. The CDR3 has 14 residues. The CDR3 DNA is TGTGCCAGCAGTTTAGGAGGGCTTGGGTATGGCTACACCTTC. It yields the protein CASSLGGLGYGYTF.

The V gene is TRBV5-1, the J gene TRBJ1-5; the match to TRBD1 covers 7 bases. After removal of 0 bases from V and 7 bases from J, the junction contained 7 bases not matched to a gene. Germline assignment: CDR1 SGHRS and CDR2 YFSETQ. This CDR3 is 15 amino acids long. The DNA for the CDR3 is TGCGCCAGCAGCTTGGACGACAGGGAGGGGCAGCCCCAGCATTTT. Translating gives CASSLDDREGQPQHF.

This sequence joins TRBV11-1 and TRBJ1-1; D may be TRBD1 (5 bases). The ends were cut back, 0 bases at V and 3 bases at J, with 11 bases in the middle. This CDR3 spans 15 amino acids. Per the germline V gene, CDR1 is SGHAT and CDR2 is FQDESV (reference sequence). CDR3 amino acids: CASSLAATGDTEAFF. DNA for the CDR3: TGTGCCAGCAGCTTAGCGGCGACGGGGGACACTGAAGCTTTCTTT.

The chain recombines TRBV4-2 with TRBJ2-1; the D is unclear. From germline, CDR1 is LGHNA and CDR2 YNFKEQ. This CDR3 is built from 14 residues. V was shortened by 9 bases and J by 1 base, with 13 bases between the two germline ends. The CDR3 nucleotides read TGTGCCAGTTCCGACGGTAGGTCCTACAATGAGCAGTTCTTC. Its protein is CASSDGRSYNEQFF.

The chain has TRBV16 and TRBJ1-6; 7 bases fit TRBD1. CDR3 size: 15 residues. The trim removed 4 bases at V and 5 bases at J, leaving 5 bases unmatched. Germline V gene lookup returns CDR1 KGHSY and CDR2 FQNENV. As DNA, the CDR3 is TGTGCCAGCAGCCCTTCCGGGACAGATAATTCACCCCTCCACTTT. This encodes CASSPSGTDNSPLHF.

The chain carries TRBV3-1 (or the pseudogene TRBV3-2) and TRBJ1-4; D not resolved. Germline values: CDR1 LGHDT, CDR2 YNNKEL (reference sequence). CDR3 size: 14 residues. Trimming took 4 bases from V and 0 from J, leaving 6 bases between them. The CDR3 sequence: CASSPAATNEKLFF. The CDR3 bases are TGTGCCAGCAGCCCGGCAGCAACTAATGAAAAACTGTTTTTT.